Listed below are T cell receptor beta chains from one sample, sequenced in a study of cytomegalovirus exposure and HLA in healthy donors. TCRdb keeps only in-frame clones here, not all; method: immunoSEQ multiplex PCR. The sample gives about 130,000 clones, 80% of which show up once; roughly 5% is in the top ten. The sequenced sample was PBMCs. These TCRs come from a man aged 30-40 years in good health and CMV-seronegative. CDR3s include the opening cysteine and the closing phenylalanine or tryptophan. D genes are given only for firm matches. A clone size is listed for some rows: how often the clone was seen (once, few, many), or a class if it is expanded.

CASSLQFSYEQYF,TGTGCCAGCAGTTTACAGTTCTCCTACGAGCAGTACTTC,.,.,TRBJ2-7,TRBV28
CASGFNLRLPNTEAFF,TGTGCCAGCGGTTTCAACCTAAGACTCCCGAACACTGAAGCTTTCTTT,.,.,TRBJ1-1,TRBV28
CAITGEPHNEQFF,TGTGCCATTACAGGGGAACCCCACAATGAGCAGTTCTTC,TRBD1,.,TRBJ2-1,TRBV10-3
CASSLSGRPYEQYF,TGTGCCAGCAGTCTAAGCGGGAGGCCCTACGAGCAGTACTTC,TRBD2,.,TRBJ2-7,TRBV7-9
CASSLTTADKNYGYTF,TGCGCCAGCAGCTTGACGACCGCGGACAAGAACTATGGCTACACCTTC,.,.,TRBJ1-2,TRBV5-1
CASSLAGGMMGTDTQYF,TGCGCCAGCAGCTTGGCAGGGGGTATGATGGGCACAGATACGCAGTATTTT,TRBD1,once,TRBJ2-3,TRBV5-1
CASSLGTGGFETQYF,TGTGCCAGCAGCTTAGGGACAGGGGGCTTCGAGACCCAGTACTTC,TRBD1,.,TRBJ2-5,TRBV7-6
CASSRRSGSTETSTDTQYF,TGTGCCAGCAGCCGGAGGAGCGGATCAACGGAGACAAGCACAGATACGCAGTATTTT,.,once,TRBJ2-3,TRBV7-9
CASSHGQGKDTQYF,TGCGCCAGCAGCCACGGACAGGGAAAGGATACGCAGTATTTT,TRBD1,.,TRBJ2-3,TRBV5-1
CASSQAGRGSRMNTEAFF,TGCGCCAGCAGCCAAGCTGGCAGGGGGAGTCGGATGAACACTGAAGCTTTCTTT,TRBD1,.,TRBJ1-1,TRBV4-1
CASSFQASTGELFF,TGTGCCAGCAGCTTCCAGGCGAGCACCGGGGAGCTGTTTTTT,.,.,TRBJ2-2,TRBV11-2
CASSFQDNEKLFF,TGTGCCAGCAGCTTCCAGGATAATGAAAAACTGTTTTTT,.,.,TRBJ1-4,TRBV7-2
CASSLDVDTYGYTF,TGTGCCAGCAGCTTAGATGTGGACACCTATGGCTACACCTTC,.,.,TRBJ1-2,TRBV7-9
CSVTFRGSTDTQYF,TGCAGCGTTACATTCAGGGGGTCCACAGATACGCAGTATTTT,TRBD1,.,TRBJ2-3,TRBV29-1
CASRRTPNQPQHF,TGTGCCAGCAGGCGGACACCTAATCAGCCCCAGCATTTT,.,.,TRBJ1-5,TRBV7-8
CASSSPGTGYSAFF,TGTGCCAGCAGTAGCCCCGGGACAGGATACTCAGCTTTCTTT,TRBD1,.,TRBJ1-1,TRBV6-1
CASSLALVVADQETQYF,TGCGCCAGCAGCTTGGCCTTGGTTGTGGCGGACCAAGAGACCCAGTACTTC,.,.,TRBJ2-5,TRBV5-1
CASSEGDRYSGNTIYF,TGTGCCAGCAGCGAAGGGGACAGATACTCTGGAAACACCATATATTTT,TRBD1,.,TRBJ1-3,TRBV2
CASRSGGIYGYTF,TGTGCCAGTAGGAGCGGGGGGATCTATGGCTACACCTTC,.,few,TRBJ1-2,TRBV19
CDSSYDRGVNYGYTF,TGCGACAGCAGCTACGACAGGGGGGTTAACTATGGCTACACCTTC,TRBD1,.,TRBJ1-2,TRBV4-1
CASSPRLGGELFF,TGTGCCAGCAGCCCGAGACTGGGCGGGGAGCTGTTTTTT,.,.,TRBJ2-2,TRBV7-9
CASSLTSGLASLIQETQYF,TGTGCCAGCAGCTTGACTAGCGGGTTAGCAAGCCTTATCCAAGAGACCCAGTACTTC,TRBD2,.,TRBJ2-5,TRBV5-4
CAITQDVAGGPRTDTQYF,TGTGCCATCACTCAGGACGTAGCGGGGGGGCCTCGGACAGATACGCAGTATTTT,TRBD2,.,TRBJ2-3,TRBV10-3